This TCR beta chain came from a study of cytomegalovirus exposure and HLA in healthy donors. Trimming pared 7 bases from V and 8 bases from J, leaving 12 bases between. Germline CDR1 is SNHLY and CDR2 is FYNNEI. The CDR3 is 12 residues long. PCR used 60 Vbeta primers and 13 Jbeta primers. Measured with immunoSEQ multiplex PCR; TCRdb has only the in-frame clones, and not every one. Among around 190,000 clones listed, 86% were seen once. As for the donors, each was a healthy bone marrow donor. J is TRBJ1-3 and V is TRBV2; unclear D gene. The sequencing input was PBMCs. This clonotype originated in a woman between 25 and 40 years old in good health and CMV-seronegative. In nucleotides, the CDR3 is TGTGCCAGCACCAAAGAGGGATACACCATATATTTT. Residues: CASTKEGYTIYF.